A single sample is the source of the 29 T cell receptor beta chains below, sequenced in a study of blood T cells in healthy people across ages. Combining a sample-barcoded 5' primer with a J-beta primer mix, a second PCR ran for 7 to 11 cycles. MiXCR, run by TCRdb on the 5' RACE reads, gives a single entry per CDR3 protein. The sample holds around 1.5 million distinct CDR3 sequences, about 31% seen once. Input material: blood. These TCRs come from a woman younger than 45 in good health.

This clonotype occurred many times. The chain uses TRBV6-6 and TRBJ2-5; D is undetermined. The CDR3 is 13 amino acids. Trimming took 4 bases from V and 3 from J, leaving 9 bases between them. The germline V gene has CDR1 MNHNY and CDR2 SVGAGI (reference sequence). This CDR3 reads CASSSSSKETQYF. CDR3 coding DNA: TGTGCCAGCAGTTCGAGCAGTAAAGAGACCCAGTACTTC.

This clonotype was picked up one time. This sequence joins TRBV11-2 and TRBJ1-1, with TRBD1 identical over 7 bases. With 1 base clipped from V and 6 bases from J, the junction kept 11 bases outside the gene matches. The CDR3 extends over 16 amino acids. Germline V gene data show CDR1 as SGHAT and CDR2 as FQNNGV. The CDR3 spells CASSLGRYRGPPEAFF. For the CDR3, the DNA is TGTGCCAGCAGCTTAGGGAGATACAGGGGACCCCCTGAAGCTTTCTTT.

This clonotype was found many times. This rearrangement joins TRBV4-1 to TRBJ2-1; D gene unclear. V lost 3 bases and J 9 bases, leaving 12 bases between the germline ends. Germline loops: CDR1 MGHRA, CDR2 YSYEKL. This CDR3 has 13 residues. This CDR3 is CASSQAFPVEQFF. The CDR3, as DNA: TGCGCCAGCAGCCAGGCTTTCCCCGTTGAGCAGTTCTTC.

A few counts support this clonotype. This chain connects TRBV20-1 to TRBJ2-1; TRBD1 matches 9 bases. The germline V gene has CDR1 DFQATT and CDR2 SNEGSKA (reference sequence). The CDR3 has 15 amino acids. V gave up 3 bases and J gave up 4 bases; unmatched junction bases: 7. The CDR3, as DNA: TGCAGTGCTAGCCCTGGACAGGGGAATTACAATGAGCAGTTCTTC. It translates to CSASPGQGNYNEQFF.

This chain uses TRBV6-1 with TRBJ2-3; TRBD2 matches 14 bases. The CDR3 runs 15 residues. Germline CDR1 is MNHNS and CDR2 is SASEGT. Trimming took 7 bases from V and 5 from J; bases not matched to a gene: 5. The CDR3 sequence: CASTRLAGGIDTQYF. Written as DNA, the CDR3 is TGTGCCAGCACCAGACTAGCGGGAGGGATAGATACGCAGTATTTT.

This sequence joins TRBV20-1 and TRBJ2-7; 7 bases align to TRBD2. The CDR3 contains 13 residues. Per the germline V gene, CDR1 is DFQATT and CDR2 is SNEGSKA (reference sequence). The V gene end was trimmed by 0 bases and the J gene end by 2 bases; junction bases not matched to a gene: 1. The CDR3 sequence: CSARDGGTYEQYF. In DNA form, the CDR3 reads TGCAGTGCTAGAGACGGGGGGACCTACGAGCAGTACTTC.

This clonotype was seen only once. The gene calls are TRBV7-3 and TRBJ2-5; D not certain. This CDR3 is built from 15 residues. The ends were cut back, 8 bases at V and 5 bases at J, with 21 bases in the middle. The V gene's germline CDR1 is SGHTA and CDR2 FQGTGA. CDR3 nucleotides: TGTGCCAGCGGCCCAAACGGCGGTGGCCTGGAGACCCAGTACTTC. Its protein is CASGPNGGGLETQYF.

The rearrangement joins TRBV20-1 to TRBJ1-1; D unresolved. The ends were cut back, 0 bases at V and 0 bases at J, with 8 bases in the middle. The CDR3 covers 14 residues. CDR1 and CDR2 (germline): DFQATT, SNEGSKA (reference sequence). The CDR3 reads CSAREDPLNTEAFF. CDR3 nucleotide sequence: TGCAGTGCTAGAGAAGACCCCTTGAACACTGAAGCTTTCTTT.

CDR3 amino acids: CASSYAESSYEQYF. CDR3 bases: TGTGCCAGCAGTTACGCAGAGAGCTCCTACGAGCAGTACTTC. The chain couples TRBV6-5 to TRBJ2-7; D unresolved. Germline CDR1 reads MNHEY; CDR2 reads SVGAGI. The CDR3 totals 14 residues. The V end was cut by 2 bases, the J end by 0 bases, with 8 bases between.

The V gene is TRBV6-1, the J gene TRBJ2-6; D is tentatively TRBD1 or TRBD2 (6 bases each). V lost 6 bases, J lost 1 base, and 16 bases lay in between. Germline assignment: CDR1 MNHNS and CDR2 SASEGT. The CDR3 sequence is 17 residues long. The CDR3 sequence: CASSPGAVLSGANVLTF. In DNA, the CDR3 is TGTGCCAGCAGCCCGGGGGCTGTATTATCTGGGGCCAACGTCCTGACTTTC.

This clonotype was seen a handful of times. The genes are TRBV5-1 and TRBJ2-4, with D unclear. The CDR3 is 14 residues long. V gave up 1 base and J gave up 8 bases, with 13 bases separating them. From germline, CDR1 is SGHRS and CDR2 YFSETQ. The CDR3 coding sequence is TGCGCCAGCAGCTTGAGCCCACAAGGCCACATTCAGTACTTC. It yields the protein CASSLSPQGHIQYF.

This rearrangement joins TRBV4-2 to TRBJ2-2, with D perhaps matching TRBD2 (6 bases). V shed 0 bases and J shed 4 bases, with 15 bases lying between them. CDR1 and CDR2 from the germline V gene are LGHNA and YNFKEQ. The CDR3 runs 17 residues. For the CDR3, the DNA is TGTGCCAGCAGCCAAGAAGGGGCAGGACTATCCACCGGGGAGCTGTTTTTT. Encoded protein: CASSQEGAGLSTGELFF.

The gene calls are TRBV6-2 or TRBV6-3 and TRBJ2-7; 11 bases align to TRBD2. CDR1 and CDR2 from the germline V gene are MNHEY and SVGEGT. The trim removed 4 bases at V and 2 bases at J, leaving 13 bases unmatched. The CDR3 runs 18 residues. CDR3 sequence reads: CASSSPRTSGRRPYEQYF. The CDR3 DNA follows: TGTGCCAGCAGTTCGCCCCGGACTAGCGGGCGCCGACCCTACGAGCAGTACTTC.

In its sample, this clonotype was seen a few times. The genes are TRBV5-4 and TRBJ2-5; the D call may be TRBD1 or TRBD2 (6 bases each). Trimming removed 3 bases from V and 4 bases from J, with 13 bases in between. This CDR3 has 14 amino acids. Germline V gene data show CDR1 as SGHNT and CDR2 as YYREEE (reference sequence). CDR3 residues: CASSWKGDSETQYF. CDR3 sequence (DNA): TGTGCCAGCAGCTGGAAGGGGGACTCAGAGACCCAGTACTTC.

The gene calls are TRBV6-2 or TRBV6-3 and TRBJ2-1; 8 nucleotides line up with TRBD2. CDR3 size: 14 residues. J lost 3 bases, V lost 8 bases, and 6 bases had no gene match. Germline V gene lookup returns CDR1 MNHEY and CDR2 SVGEGT. The CDR3: CASRGGTFYNEQFF. The CDR3 nucleotides are TGTGCCAGCCGGGGGGGGACTTTCTACAATGAGCAGTTCTTC.

This clonotype was seen a few times. The chain has TRBV5-1 and TRBJ2-1; D not certain. The germline V and J ends were trimmed by 4 bases and 6 bases, with 14 bases remaining between them. Germline V CDR1 and CDR2: SGHRS, YFSETQ. The CDR3 is made up of 14 amino acids. CDR3: CASSAPEWPNEQFF. The CDR3 DNA follows: TGCGCCAGCAGCGCCCCGGAGTGGCCCAATGAGCAGTTCTTC.

V gene TRBV20-1 combines with J gene TRBJ2-3; tentative D call: TRBD2 (5 bases). The ends were cut back, 5 bases at V and 1 base at J, with 16 bases in the middle. The CDR3 has 15 amino acids. Germline CDR1 DFQATT, CDR2 SNEGSKA (reference sequence). CDR3 nucleotides: TGCAGTGCTCCTCGAGACGCCGGGGGCACAGATACGCAGTATTTT. This translates into CSAPRDAGGTDTQYF.

The rearrangement joins TRBV2 to TRBJ1-5; 7 bases are shared with TRBD1. This CDR3 spans 15 amino acids. Trimming took 3 bases from V and 5 from J; bases not matched to a gene: 7. CDR1 and CDR2 (germline): SNHLY, FYNNEI. DNA of the CDR3: TGTGCCAGCAGTGAGGACAGGTTGGGGCATCAGCCCCAGCATTTT. This gives the protein CASSEDRLGHQPQHF.

For this clonotype: One junction end disagrees with the germline gene, perhaps due to a read error. The chain couples TRBV4-2 to TRBJ2-3; D is uncertain. This CDR3 spans 14 amino acids. Germline V lookup: CDR1 LGHNA, CDR2 YNFKEQ. The CDR3 spells CASSQAWSTDTLYF. The CDR3 coding sequence is TGTGCCAGCAGCCAAGCCTGGAGCACAGATACGCTGTATTTT.

The table lists this clonotype with a few counts. The rearrangement joins TRBV10-3 to TRBJ2-5, with D perhaps TRBD2 (5 bases). The CDR3 runs to 14 residues. In germline, CDR1 is ENHRY, CDR2 SYGVKD. Trimming pared 6 bases from V and 5 bases from J, leaving 16 bases between. The CDR3 loop is CAIRQVEGGETQYF. Written as DNA, the CDR3 is TGTGCCATCAGACAAGTAGAGGGTGGCGAGACCCAGTACTTC.

This clonotype has a count of ten or more. DNA of the CDR3: TGTGCCAGCAGTTGGGGCCAATTCTCAGCCAAAAACATTCAGTACTTC. This gives the protein CASSWGQFSAKNIQYF. This chain joins TRBV27 and TRBJ2-4; a possible D gene is TRBD1 (5 bases). Between the trimmed V and J ends, which lost 4 bases and 0 bases, there was a span of 13 bases. The CDR3 is 16 amino acids. Germline V lookup: CDR1 MNHEY, CDR2 SMNVEV (reference sequence).

This chain uses TRBV20-1 with TRBJ2-7; possibly TRBD1 for D (6 bases). This CDR3 contains 13 residues. Trimming left V 6 bases short and J 0 bases short, with 12 bases between. From germline, CDR1 is DFQATT and CDR2 SNEGSKA (reference sequence). CDR3 DNA: TGCAGTGCGGGCCGACAGGACTCCTACGAGCAGTACTTC. Translation: CSAGRQDSYEQYF.

The V and J genes are TRBV3-1 and TRBJ2-5, with TRBD2 matching 8 bases. J was trimmed by 1 base and V by 0 bases; bases with no gene match: 10. The CDR3 consists of 18 residues. From germline, CDR1 is LGHDT and CDR2 YNNKEL (reference sequence). The CDR3, as DNA: TGTGCCAGCAGCCAAGACCGAGCCGGGGCGGGAGGCCAAGAGACCCAGTACTTC. Translation gives CASSQDRAGAGGQETQYF.

This clonotype showed up just a few times. The CDR3 coding sequence is TGCGCCAGCAGCTTGGGGGCCAGAGGGGACACTGAAGCTTTCTTT. Its translation is CASSLGARGDTEAFF. The V and J genes are TRBV5-1 and TRBJ1-1; a weak D match, TRBD1 (5 bases). V was clipped by 0 bases and J by 3 bases, with 12 bases between them. The CDR3 contains 15 residues. The germline V gene has CDR1 SGHRS and CDR2 YFSETQ.

In its sample, this clonotype was seen a few times. This rearrangement joins TRBV27 to TRBJ2-7; tentatively, D is TRBD1 (6 bases). V dropped 3 bases and J dropped 4 bases, with 13 bases sitting between them. Germline assignment: CDR1 MNHEY and CDR2 SMNVEV (reference sequence). CDR3 length equals 14 residues. The CDR3, as DNA: TGTGCCAGCAGTTTCTTCCCCAGGGGTTACGAGCAGTACTTC. Protein product: CASSFFPRGYEQYF.

The rearrangement links TRBV5-1 to TRBJ2-7; D not resolved. The germline V gene encodes CDR1 SGHRS and CDR2 YFSETQ. Trimming cost V 0 bases and J 0 bases, with 7 bases left between them. The length of the CDR3 is 14 residues. This CDR3 reads CASSLESSSYEQYF. The CDR3, as DNA: TGCGCCAGCAGCTTGGAGAGTTCCTCCTACGAGCAGTACTTC. Variable domain in full (rest from reference TRBV5-1 and TRBJ2-7): KAGVTQTPRYLIKTRGQQVTLSCSPISGHRSVSWYQQTPGQGLQFLFEYFSETQRNKGNFPGRFSGRQFSNSRSEMNVSTLELGDSALYLCASSLESSSYEQYFGPGTRLTVT.

In DNA form, the CDR3 reads TGCAGTGCTAGAGTCCCCTTGGATACGCAGTATTTT. It yields the protein CSARVPLDTQYF. The J gene is TRBJ2-3, the V gene TRBV20-1, with D unresolved. This CDR3 is 12 amino acids long. Germline V gene lookup returns CDR1 DFQATT and CDR2 SNEGSKA (reference sequence). Trimming stripped 1 base from V and 6 bases from J, with 8 bases between.

This chain uses TRBV2 with TRBJ1-2, with D possibly being TRBD1 (5 bases). The V and J ends lost 8 bases and 4 bases respectively, with 11 bases between them. CDR1 is SNHLY and CDR2 is FYNNEI in the germline V gene. This CDR3 spans 12 amino acids. The CDR3 DNA reads as TGTGCCAGCTCCGACAGACCCTATGGCTACACCTTC. Its translation: CASSDRPYGYTF.

The sample holds a few counts of this clonotype. V and J are TRBV4-1 and TRBJ1-1; 7 bases are shared with TRBD1. In germline, CDR1 is MGHRA, CDR2 YSYEKL. The CDR3 is 15 residues long. The V and J ends lost 4 bases and 2 bases, in that order; junction bases with no gene match: 7. Here the CDR3 reads CASSRSWDSNTEAFF. CDR3 DNA sequence: TGCGCCAGCAGCCGCTCGTGGGACAGTAACACTGAAGCTTTCTTT.